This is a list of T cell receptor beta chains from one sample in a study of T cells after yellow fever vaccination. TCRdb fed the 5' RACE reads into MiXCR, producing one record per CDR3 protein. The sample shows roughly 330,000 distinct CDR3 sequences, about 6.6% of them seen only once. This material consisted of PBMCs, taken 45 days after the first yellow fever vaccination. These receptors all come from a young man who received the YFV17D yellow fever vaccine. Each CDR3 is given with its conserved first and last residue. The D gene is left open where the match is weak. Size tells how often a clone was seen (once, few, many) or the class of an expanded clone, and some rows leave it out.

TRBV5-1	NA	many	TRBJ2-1	CASSLSYGGYNEQFF	TGCGCCAGCAGCTTGTCGTACGGGGGTTACAATGAGCAGTTCTTC
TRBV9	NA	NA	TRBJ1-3	CASSVQGYGNTIYF	TGTGCCAGCAGCGTACAGGGATACGGAAACACCATATATTTT
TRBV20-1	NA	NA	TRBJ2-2	CCARDILGATENTGELFF	TGCTGTGCTAGAGATATCCTGGGGGCTACAGAGAACACCGGGGAGCTGTTCTTT
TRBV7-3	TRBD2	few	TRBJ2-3	CASSLETSSTDTQYF	TGTGCCAGCAGCTTAGAGACTAGCTCTACAGATACGCAGTATTTT
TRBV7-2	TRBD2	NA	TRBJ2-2	CASSPLGGAGELFF	TGTGCCAGCAGCCCACTCGGGGGGGCCGGGGAGCTGTTTTTT
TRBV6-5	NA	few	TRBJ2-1	CASKGGGAPNEQFF	TGTGCCAGCAAAGGGGGGGGGGCCCCCAATGAGCAGTTCTTC
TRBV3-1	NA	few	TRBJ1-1	CASSSRDGNTEAFF	TGTGCCAGCAGCTCCCGGGACGGTAACACTGAAGCTTTCTTT
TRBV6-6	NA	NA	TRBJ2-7	CASSYSGAGEQYF	TGTGCCAGCAGTTACTCGGGGGCGGGCGAGCAGTACTTC
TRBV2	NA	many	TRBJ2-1	CASRDTGTEQFF	TGTGCCAGCAGGGACACAGGGACTGAGCAGTTCTTC
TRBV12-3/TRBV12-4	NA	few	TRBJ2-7	CASSFVGAYEQYF	TGTGCCAGCAGTTTTGTGGGGGCCTACGAGCAGTACTTC
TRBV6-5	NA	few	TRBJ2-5	CASKRDMETQYF	TGTGCCAGCAAAAGGGACATGGAGACCCAGTACTTC
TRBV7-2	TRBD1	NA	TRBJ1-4	CASSYDRGPEKLFF	TGTGCCAGCAGCTACGACAGGGGGCCTGAAAAACTGTTTTTT
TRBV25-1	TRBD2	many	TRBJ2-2	CASSGLADSNTGELFF	TGTGCCAGCAGTGGCCTAGCGGACTCGAACACCGGGGAGCTGTTTTTT
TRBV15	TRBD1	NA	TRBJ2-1	CATSREAPGQGVNNEQFF	TGTGCCACCAGCAGAGAGGCCCCCGGACAGGGGGTAAACAATGAGCAGTTCTTC
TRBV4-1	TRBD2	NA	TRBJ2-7	CASSQTFYERGGSEQYF	TGCGCCAGCAGCCAAACCTTTTATGAGCGGGGGGGGAGCGAGCAGTACTTC
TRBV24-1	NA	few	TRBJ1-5	CATSGIRGWPQHF	TGTGCCACCAGTGGAATCAGGGGTTGGCCCCAGCATTTT
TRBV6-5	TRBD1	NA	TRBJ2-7	CASSYSGTGGVEQYF	TGTGCCAGCAGTTACTCCGGGACAGGGGGCGTCGAGCAGTACTTC
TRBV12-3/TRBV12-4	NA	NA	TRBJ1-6	CASSLGGPNSPLHF	TGTGCCAGCAGTTTAGGGGGGCCTAATTCACCCCTCCACTTT
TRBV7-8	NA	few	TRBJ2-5	CASSRLQGMGQETQYF	TGTGCCAGCAGCCGATTGCAGGGGATGGGGCAAGAGACCCAGTACTTC
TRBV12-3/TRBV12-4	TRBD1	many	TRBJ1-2	CASSFLDRVVYGYTF	TGTGCCAGCAGTTTTTTGGACAGGGTCGTCTATGGCTACACCTTC
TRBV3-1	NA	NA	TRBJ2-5	CASNSASRALETQYF	TGTGCCAGCAACTCGGCCTCACGGGCGCTGGAGACCCAGTACTTC
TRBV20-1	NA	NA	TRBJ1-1	CSARLGGSKNTEAFF	TGCAGTGCTAGGTTGGGGGGGTCTAAGAACACTGAAGCTTTCTTT
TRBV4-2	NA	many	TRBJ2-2	CASSQIQATTGELFF	TGTGCCAGCAGCCAAATACAGGCTACCACCGGGGAGCTGTTTTTT
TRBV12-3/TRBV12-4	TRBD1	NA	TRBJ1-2	CASSRQTGSYGYTF	TGTGCCAGCAGCCGACAGACAGGGAGCTATGGCTACACCTTC
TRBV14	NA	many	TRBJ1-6	CASSQGDSPLHF	TGTGCCAGCAGCCAGGGGGATTCACCCCTCCACTTT
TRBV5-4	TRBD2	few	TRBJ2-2	CASSPSGANTGELFF	TGTGCCAGCAGCCCTAGCGGCGCGAACACCGGGGAGCTGTTTTTT
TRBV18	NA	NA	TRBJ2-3	CASSPRSGSTDTQYF	TGTGCCAGCTCTCCTCGGAGCGGGAGCACAGATACGCAGTATTTT
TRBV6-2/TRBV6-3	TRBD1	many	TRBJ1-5	CASRETGVSNQPQHF	TGTGCCAGCAGAGAGACAGGGGTTAGCAATCAGCCCCAGCATTTT
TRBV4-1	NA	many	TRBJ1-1	CASSQVGGSYTEAFF	TGCGCCAGCAGCCAAGTGGGAGGGTCTTACACTGAAGCTTTCTTT
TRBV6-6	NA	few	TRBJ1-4	CATHSADQQFF	TGTGCCACCCACTCGGCCGACCAGCAGTTTTTT
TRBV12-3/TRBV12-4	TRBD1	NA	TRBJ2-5	CASSPKGQGVQETQYF	TGTGCCAGCAGTCCTAAGGGACAGGGGGTGCAGGAGACCCAGTACTTC
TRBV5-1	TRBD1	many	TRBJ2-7	CASSFVSGQGTEQYF	TGCGCCAGCAGCTTCGTCTCGGGACAGGGGACCGAGCAGTACTTC
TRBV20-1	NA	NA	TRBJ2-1	CSARGHPFRSYNEQFF	TGCAGTGCTAGAGGTCACCCCTTCCGCTCCTACAATGAGCAGTTCTTC
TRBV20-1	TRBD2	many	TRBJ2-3	CSASGGSTDTQYF	TGCAGTGCTTCGGGGGGAAGCACAGATACGCAGTATTTT
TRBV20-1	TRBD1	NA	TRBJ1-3	CSAGRTGAGNTIYF	TGCAGTGCGGGCCGGACAGGGGCGGGAAACACCATATATTTT
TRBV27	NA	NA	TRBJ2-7	CASRASPGVLSYEQYF	TGTGCCAGCAGGGCATCCCCGGGGGTTCTCTCCTACGAGCAGTACTTC
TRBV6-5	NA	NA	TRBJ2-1	CASSYSGVYNEQFF	TGTGCCAGCAGTTACTCAGGAGTCTACAATGAGCAGTTCTTC
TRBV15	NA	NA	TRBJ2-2	CATSRERAAGELFF	TGTGCCACCAGCAGAGAGAGGGCCGCCGGGGAGCTGTTTTTT
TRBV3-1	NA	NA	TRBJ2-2	CASSQRGTNTGELFF	TGTGCCAGCAGCCAGAGGGGGACGAACACCGGGGAGCTGTTTTTT
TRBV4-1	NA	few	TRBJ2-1	CASSQMSLRDNEQFF	TGCGCCAGCAGCCAGATGTCTCTGAGGGACAATGAGCAGTTCTTC
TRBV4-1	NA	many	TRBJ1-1	CASSHTMRAGNTEAFF	TGCGCCAGCAGCCACACCATGAGGGCAGGGAACACTGAAGCTTTCTTT
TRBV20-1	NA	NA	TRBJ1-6	CSAREVRVSYNSPLHF	TGCAGTGCTAGGGAAGTAAGGGTCTCCTATAATTCACCCCTCCACTTT
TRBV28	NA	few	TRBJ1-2	CASSLGPEGHYGYTF	TGTGCCAGCAGTTTAGGCCCCGAGGGTCACTATGGCTACACCTTC
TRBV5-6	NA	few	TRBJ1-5	CASSLGLGLRDQPQHF	TGTGCCAGCAGCTTGGGCCTAGGGTTAAGGGATCAGCCCCAGCATTTT
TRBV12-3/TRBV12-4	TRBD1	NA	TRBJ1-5	CASSPGQAPGQPQHF	TGTGCCAGCAGTCCGGGACAGGCTCCGGGTCAGCCCCAGCATTTT